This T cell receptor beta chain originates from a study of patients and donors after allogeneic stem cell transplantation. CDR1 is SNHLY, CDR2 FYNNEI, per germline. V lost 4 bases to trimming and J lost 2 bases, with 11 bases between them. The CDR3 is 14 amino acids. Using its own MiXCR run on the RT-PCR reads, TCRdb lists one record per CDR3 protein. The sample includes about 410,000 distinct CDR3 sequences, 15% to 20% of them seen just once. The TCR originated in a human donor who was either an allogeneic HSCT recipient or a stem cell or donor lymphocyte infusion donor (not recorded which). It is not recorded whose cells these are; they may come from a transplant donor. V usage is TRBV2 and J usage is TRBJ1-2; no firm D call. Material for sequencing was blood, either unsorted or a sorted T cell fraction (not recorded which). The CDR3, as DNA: TGTGCCAGCAGTGTTGGAGGCAGAAACTATGGCTACACCTTC. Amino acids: CASSVGGRNYGYTF.